The next 4 T cell receptor beta chains were all read from a single sample in a study of T cells in Graves' hyperthyroidism and ophthalmopathy. RNA transcripts gave rise to amplified TCR beta CDR3 regions. A first-round RT-PCR of the TCR CDR3 used the HTBI primer set. TCRdb fed the multiplex PCR reads into MiXCR, producing one record per CDR3 protein. Among about 420,000 distinct CDR3 sequences listed, approximately 14% were seen once. The sample was blood. These receptor sequences come from a woman in her late teens or twenties with Graves' hyperthyroidism.

This clonotype was seen only a few times. The rearrangement joins TRBV4-1 to TRBJ1-5; TRBD1 is a possible D gene (5 bases). V lost 1 base, J lost 1 base, and 8 bases lay in between. CDR1 and CDR2 (germline): MGHRA, YSYEKL. This CDR3 spans 15 amino acids. CDR3 residues: CASSQGAGSNQPQHF. The CDR3 DNA reads TGCGCCAGCAGCCAAGGGGCAGGGAGCAATCAGCCCCAGCATTTT.

This clonotype was seen only a few times. The J gene is TRBJ2-2, the V gene TRBV14; 11 bases align to TRBD2. Trimming removed 4 bases from V and 9 bases from J; junction bases left unmatched: 7. This CDR3 has 15 amino acids. From germline, CDR1 is SGHDN and CDR2 FVKESK. In nucleotides, the CDR3 is TGTGCCAGCAGCCGACTAGCGGGAAGGTCCAGGGAGCTGTTTTTT. Translating it yields CASSRLAGRSRELFF.

There are many counts of this clonotype. The rearrangement links TRBV29-1 to TRBJ1-2, with D perhaps TRBD1 (5 bases). Germline V CDR1 and CDR2: SQVTM, ANQGSEA. Trimming took 3 bases from V and 7 from J, leaving 15 bases between them. The CDR3 spans 13 residues. Written as DNA, the CDR3 is TGCAGCGTTGAGCTTGGGGGTTTCGGTGGCTACACCTTC. It yields the protein CSVELGGFGGYTF.

This clonotype came up many times. The chain carries TRBV28 and TRBJ2-7; 7 bases agree with TRBD1. Looked up from germline, CDR1 is MDHEN and CDR2 is SYDVKM. The CDR3 covers 12 residues. V shed 8 bases and J 5 bases; nucleotides not matched to a gene: 6. The CDR3 DNA follows: TGTGCCAGCGGACAGGACCCGGACGAGCAGTACTTC. It specifies CASGQDPDEQYF.